The count of the clone carrying this T cell receptor (beta chain) is one. Its antigen is unidentified. The record originates from a study of cytomegalovirus exposure and HLA in healthy donors. Study as a whole: Roughly 180 million T cells yielded 100 million or so unique TCR beta sequences, as an earlier analysis found.

Study observations and caveats: Roughly uniform sequencing depth across donors was assumed, possibly incorrectly. Confirmation was obtained in vitro that a few CMV-associated chains are specific for CMV antigens. Later analysis identified about 17,000 TCR beta sequences associated with HLA alleles, using a false discovery rate threshold of 0.05.

CDR1 LGHNA and CDR2 YSLEER come from the germline V gene. This CDR3 region has 17 residues. V shed 0 bases and J shed 2 bases, with 14 bases lying between them. A multiplex PCR was run with 60 Vbeta primers and 13 Jbeta primers. Sequenced by immunoSEQ multiplex PCR; TCRdb stores in-frame clones only, minus some. The sample shows around 140,000 clones, 82% of them seen only once. The chain has TRBV4-3 and TRBJ2-1; perhaps TRBD1 as D (6 bases). The sample was PBMCs. The TCR sequence derives from a male donor in good health and CMV-seronegative. The CDR3 DNA is TGCGCCAGCAGCCAAGACCGCCGGGACACACCCTACAATGAGCAGTTCTTC. Protein product: CASSQDRRDTPYNEQFF.